This TCR beta chain was identified during a study of cytomegalovirus exposure and HLA in healthy donors. Study summary: Tens of millions of unique TCRs from HLA-typed donors were held in an early data release.

V was clipped by 8 bases and J by 7 bases, with 18 bases between them. Per the germline V gene, CDR1 is MNHEY and CDR2 is SMNVEV (reference sequence). CDR3 size: 15 residues. PCR used 60 Vbeta primers and 13 Jbeta primers. The table came from immunoSEQ multiplex PCR; TCRdb's copy has only in-frame clones and leaves some out. This table holds about 150,000 clones, less than 10% found once. The chain links TRBV27 to TRBJ1-6; no reliable D call. The TCR sequence derives from a male donor in good health and CMV-seronegative. The sample was PBMCs. DNA for the CDR3: TGTGCCAGCCGTACGTGGGGAGGGATAAATTCACCCCTCCACTTT. Amino acid sequence: CASRTWGGINSPLHF.